Listed below are T cell receptor beta chains from one sample, sequenced in a study of OX40 agonist ivuxolimab in advanced cancers. Generated by immunoSEQ multiplex PCR, the TCRdb table keeps only in-frame clones and is missing some. The sample shows about 100,000 clones, approximately 90% of them seen only once. This specimen was CD4+ or CD8+ T cells sorted from blood, taken in a trial of the OX40 agonist ivuxolimab. These receptors were obtained from an adult with an advanced solid tumor such as melanoma, head and neck, liver or kidney cancer. Each CDR3 is given with its conserved first and last residue. D genes are given only for firm matches. Rows may omit the clone size; those that give it use once, few, many or a size class.

j_call v_call clone_size d_call cdr3_nt cdr3_aa
TRBJ1-4 TRBV4-3 . . TGCGCCAGCAGCCAAGTGGTGTCAACTAATGAAAAACTGTTTTTT CASSQVVSTNEKLFF
TRBJ2-7 TRBV19 . . TGTGCCAGTAGTATACAGCCTGGACCTTCCTACGAGCAGTACTTC CASSIQPGPSYEQYF
TRBJ1-4 TRBV25-1 . . TGTGCCAGCAGTCTGGGAGCTAATGAAAAACTGTTTTTT CASSLGANEKLFF
TRBJ2-7 TRBV7-2 . . TGTGCCAGCAGCCCAGTGTCGGACTTACACTACGAGCAGTACTTC CASSPVSDLHYEQYF
TRBJ1-3 TRBV28 . . TGTGCCAGCAGAGCACAGGGTTCGGGAAACACCATATATTTT CASRAQGSGNTIYF
TRBJ1-3 TRBV4-2 . . TGTGCCAGCAGCCAGTCCGGGACGGACCCCTTGAACACCATATATTTT CASSQSGTDPLNTIYF
TRBJ2-6 TRBV6-6 . . TGTGCCAGCATAGCTTCTGGGGCCAACGTCCTGACTTTC CASIASGANVLTF
TRBJ2-5 TRBV14 . . TGTGCCAGCAGCCAAGAAGGCGAGGCTTGGGAAGAGACCCAGTACTTC CASSQEGEAWEETQYF
TRBJ1-1 TRBV7-3 . . TGTGCCAGCAGCTTAACCCGACAGGCTGTGAACACTGAAGCTTTCTTT CASSLTRQAVNTEAFF
TRBJ2-5 TRBV19 . . TGTGCCAGTAGTCTCAGAAGGTTGGGGGGACCCGAGACCCAGTACTTC CASSLRRLGGPETQYF
TRBJ2-2 TRBV19 . TRBD2 TGTGCCAGTAGTTCCACTAGCGGGAGCGGCGGGGAGCTGTTTTTT CASSSTSGSGGELFF
TRBJ2-1 TRBV19 . TRBD2 TGTGCCAGTAGTATAGGACCCAGGGGTCTAGCGGGAGTGAGTCCGGGTGAGCAGTTCTTC CASSIGPRGLAGVSPGEQFF
TRBJ1-5 TRBV28 . TRBD1 TGTGCCAGCAGGAGGGGGCTGCGTCAGCCCCAGCATTTT CASRRGLRQPQHF
TRBJ2-7 TRBV28 . . TGTGCCAGCAGTTTCAGGGGGGTTTCCTACGAGCAGTACTTC CASSFRGVSYEQYF
TRBJ1-5 TRBV15 . . TGTGCCACCAGCAGAGATCTAAACAGACGGGAGCCCCAGCATTTT CATSRDLNRREPQHF
TRBJ1-1 TRBV10-2 once TRBD1 TGCGCCAGCAAGATCACAGGGGGCTTGGGGAACACTGAAGCTTTCTTT CASKITGGLGNTEAFF
TRBJ1-1 TRBV13 . TRBD1 TGTGCCAGCAGCTTATCCCGGACAGGATACACTGAAGCTTTCTTT CASSLSRTGYTEAFF
TRBJ2-2 TRBV7-9 . . TGTGCCAGCAGCCCAGCCGGGGAGCTGTTTTTT CASSPAGELFF
TRBJ2-7 TRBV19 . . TGTGCCAGTAGTAAGGGGAGCTACGAGCAGTACTTC CASSKGSYEQYF
TRBJ1-1 TRBV7-3 . . TGTGCCAGCAGCTCCACCTTGAACACTGAAGCTTTCTTT CASSSTLNTEAFF
TRBJ2-1 TRBV6-5 . TRBD2 TGTGCCAGCAGTTACTATAGCGGGAAGGTTGAGCAGTTCTTC CASSYYSGKVEQFF
TRBJ2-5 TRBV5-4 . TRBD2 TGTGCCAGCAGCTTGGCTTTGAGGGCGGGAGGCCAAGAGACCCAGTACTTC CASSLALRAGGQETQYF
TRBJ1-1 TRBV7-3 . . TGTGCCAGCAGCTTAACAGGGAACACTGAAGCTTTCTTT CASSLTGNTEAFF
TRBJ2-1 TRBV6-6 . TRBD2 TGTGCCAGCAGTTTTTCCGGGACTAGCGGGACCCAGTTCTTC CASSFSGTSGTQFF
TRBJ1-2 TRBV2 . . TGTGCCAGCAGTGAAGCACCGATAAGTGGCTACACCTTC CASSEAPISGYTF
TRBJ1-5 TRBV29-1 . TRBD1 TGCAGCGTTGAAGGGCAGGGGGGTCAGCCCCAGCATTTT CSVEGQGGQPQHF
TRBJ1-5 TRBV2 . TRBD1 TGTGCCAGCACAAGACAGGGCGAGAATCAGCCCCAGCATTTT CASTRQGENQPQHF
TRBJ1-2 TRBV6-5 . . TGTGCCAGCAGTTACTCGAGTAGGGCCTATGGCTACACCTTC CASSYSSRAYGYTF
TRBJ2-5 TRBV7-6 . . TGTGCCAGCAGCGGAGGACAGAAAGAGACCCAGTACTTC CASSGGQKETQYF
TRBJ2-1 TRBV28 . TRBD2 TGTGCCAGCCCCCCGGGGAGCGGGAGGAAGAGCTCCTACAATGAGCAGTTCTTC CASPPGSGRKSSYNEQFF
TRBJ1-1 TRBV27 . . TGTGCCAGCAGTTTAAGAGGGGAGATGAACACTGAAGCTTTCTTT CASSLRGEMNTEAFF
TRBJ2-4 TRBV7-2 once TRBD1 TGTGCCAGCAGCGCCCGGACAGGGAATAACATTCAGTACTTC CASSARTGNNIQYF
TRBJ2-7 TRBV6-5 . TRBD1 TGTGCCAGCAGCCTACAGGGGGCAGATTCCGAGCAGTACTTC CASSLQGADSEQYF
TRBJ2-5 TRBV18 . TRBD1 TGTGCCAGCTCACCAACAGGGGGCGCGGAGACCCAGTACTTC CASSPTGGAETQYF
TRBJ2-7 TRBV6-1 . TRBD2 TGTGCCAGCAGGGGGGGGAGTGGCTCCTACGAGCAGTACTTC CASRGGSGSYEQYF
TRBJ1-6 TRBV5-6 once . TGTGCCAGCAGCCTCGGAACGCCAAGGAATTCACCCCTCCACTTT CASSLGTPRNSPLHF
TRBJ2-1 TRBV27 . . TGTGCCAGCAGTTTCTACAAGAAAGGAATCGACAGGCCAGGGACCGAGCAGTTCTTC CASSFYKKGIDRPGTEQFF
TRBJ2-2 TRBV7-3 . . TGTGCCAGCAGCTTACTGGGGGTGAGAACCGGGGAGCTGTTTTTT CASSLLGVRTGELFF
TRBJ1-1 TRBV7-2 . . TGTGCCAGCAGCTTCCCCACGAACACTGAAGCTTTCTTT CASSFPTNTEAFF
TRBJ2-7 TRBV6-5 . TRBD1 TGTGCCAGCAGGAGCTCGGACAGGGACTACGAGCAGTACTTC CASRSSDRDYEQYF
TRBJ2-3 TRBV5-1 . . TGCGCCAGCAGCTTAGGGGACACAGATACGCAGTATTTT CASSLGDTDTQYF
TRBJ1-2 TRBV4-1 . . TGCGCCAGCAGCCAAGATCCGAGGGTGGGGCAGGGGCTCTATGGCTACACCTTC CASSQDPRVGQGLYGYTF
TRBJ2-6 TRBV27 . . TGTGCCAGCAGTGCCCGGCCTGACACCGCCGGGGCCAACGTCCTGACTTTC CASSARPDTAGANVLTF
TRBJ1-2 TRBV6-5 . TRBD1 TGTGCCAGCAGTTCCGACGCACAGGGGTCCTATGGCTACACCTTC CASSSDAQGSYGYTF
TRBJ1-1 TRBV7-2 . . TGTGCCAGCAGACCCCCCCCGGTACTCGACACTGAAGCTTTCTTT CASRPPPVLDTEAFF
TRBJ1-3 TRBV4-3 . . TGCGCCAGCAGCCAAGATCGGGCTTACATCATATATTTT CASSQDRAYIIYF
TRBJ1-2 TRBV14 . TRBD1 TGTGCCAGCAGCCCGAGGACAGGGGGCTTCGGCTACACCTTC CASSPRTGGFGYTF
TRBJ2-1 TRBV7-9 . . TGTGCCAGCAGCCAAAAGGGCGCCTCCTACAATGAGCAGTTCTTC CASSQKGASYNEQFF